One TCR beta chain is described in this entry. As yet, its antigen is unknown. Other DNA sequences within the sample encode an identical CDR3. This entry comes from a study of shared clonotypes between healthy human individuals. Study results and limitations: Non-shared clonotypes had lower generation probabilities than clonotypes shared by all four sorted-subset donors.

Clones were sequenced by immunoSEQ multiplex PCR, and TCRdb holds only the in-frame ones, with some missing. This sample has about 960,000 clones; approximately 80% occur once, and the top ten carry about 1.5%. CDR3 length equals 13 residues. CDR1 and CDR2 (germline): MNHNS, SASEGT. V was clipped by 1 base and J by 3 bases, with 7 bases between them. The TCR originated in a man aged 18-30 years in good health. The chain has TRBV6-1 and TRBJ2-7, with D unclear. The sequenced material came from memory CD4+ T cells sorted from blood. This sample's subset: CD45RA-negative fraction. The CDR3, as DNA: TGTGCCAGCAGTGAAGTACAGAGCTACGAGCAGTACTTC. It codes for CASSEVQSYEQYF.